This is a list of T cell receptor beta chains from one sample in a study of technical replicates of blood from several donors. Sequenced by immunoSEQ multiplex PCR; TCRdb stores in-frame clones only, minus some. The sample contains roughly 70,000 clones, approximately 89% of which appear only once. What was sequenced was PBMCs. These receptors were taken from a human donor in good health. Some clones in this sample may be carry-over from other donors' samples. CDR3s include the opening cysteine and the closing phenylalanine or tryptophan. A D gene is named only where the DNA matches it firmly. Clone size, where shown, is once, few, many, or a class for clones that have expanded.

CDR3 protein: CASSPSNSDGYTF
CDR3 DNA: TGTGCCAGCAGCCCTAGTAACTCGGATGGCTACACCTTC
J gene: TRBJ1-2
V gene: TRBV7-9
clone size: NA
D gene: NA

CDR3 protein: CAWDSSKNIQYF
CDR3 DNA: TGTGCCTGGGACAGTTCCAAAAACATTCAGTACTTC
J gene: TRBJ2-4
V gene: TRBV30
clone size: NA
D gene: NA

CDR3 protein: CASSLGPLNEQFF
CDR3 DNA: TGTGCCAGCAGCCTTGGCCCTCTCAATGAGCAGTTCTTC
J gene: TRBJ2-1
V gene: TRBV4-2
clone size: many
D gene: NA

CDR3 protein: CASSISLARETQYF
CDR3 DNA: TGTGCCAGTAGTATCAGTCTAGCGAGGGAGACCCAGTACTTC
J gene: TRBJ2-5
V gene: TRBV19
clone size: NA
D gene: NA

CDR3 protein: CASGPLTVSSYNEQFF
CDR3 DNA: TGTGCTAGTGGCCCCCTTACTGTGAGCTCCTACAATGAGCAGTTCTTC
J gene: TRBJ2-1
V gene: TRBV12-5
clone size: NA
D gene: NA

CDR3 protein: CASSQLDYQETQYF
CDR3 DNA: TGCGCCAGCAGCCAACTAGACTACCAAGAGACCCAGTACTTC
J gene: TRBJ2-5
V gene: TRBV4-1
clone size: NA
D gene: NA

CDR3 protein: CASSQDWQGGGNTIYF
CDR3 DNA: TGCGCCAGCAGCCAAGATTGGCAGGGAGGAGGAAACACCATATATTTT
J gene: TRBJ1-3
V gene: TRBV4-3
clone size: NA
D gene: NA

CDR3 protein: CASSLDVETEAFF
CDR3 DNA: TGTGCCAGCAGCTTAGATGTGGAGACTGAAGCTTTCTTT
J gene: TRBJ1-1
V gene: TRBV7-6
clone size: NA
D gene: NA

CDR3 protein: CASSFGPGELFF
CDR3 DNA: TGTGCCAGCAGCTTTGGCCCCGGGGAGCTGTTTTTT
J gene: TRBJ2-2
V gene: TRBV7-3
clone size: NA
D gene: NA

CDR3 protein: CASSQGWITSGLYEQYF
CDR3 DNA: TGTGCCAGCAGCCAAGGTTGGATCACTAGCGGACTCTACGAGCAGTACTTC
J gene: TRBJ2-7
V gene: TRBV4-2
clone size: NA
D gene: TRBD2

CDR3 protein: CASSLRGEGKNEQFF
CDR3 DNA: TGTGCCAGCAGCTTAAGGGGGGAGGGGAAAAATGAGCAGTTCTTC
J gene: TRBJ2-1
V gene: TRBV7-3
clone size: NA
D gene: TRBD2